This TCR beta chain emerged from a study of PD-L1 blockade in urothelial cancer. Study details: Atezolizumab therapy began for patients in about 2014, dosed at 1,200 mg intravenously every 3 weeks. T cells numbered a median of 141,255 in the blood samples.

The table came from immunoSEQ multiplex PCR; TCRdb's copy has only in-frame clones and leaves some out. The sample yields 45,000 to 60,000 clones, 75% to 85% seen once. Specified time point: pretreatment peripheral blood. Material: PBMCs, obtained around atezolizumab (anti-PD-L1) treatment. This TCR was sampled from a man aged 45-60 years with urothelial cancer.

The CDR3 nucleotides read TGTGCCACCACGGGGGGCGGGTGGGGTTCTCAGCCCCAGCATTTT. Protein sequence: CATTGGGWGSQPQHF. The V call is TRBV6-1, the J call TRBJ1-5; tentatively, D is TRBD1 (6 bases). CDR3 size: 15 residues. Trimming cost V 10 bases and J 6 bases, with 22 bases left between them. Germline CDR1 MNHNS, CDR2 SASEGT.